The 5 T cell receptor beta chains below all came from one sample that was sequenced in a study of blood T cell repertoires in COVID-19. TCRdb's copy holds only in-frame clones and misses some; the assay was immunoSEQ multiplex PCR. The table shows roughly 380,000 clones, with about 88% occurring only once. Sequenced: peripheral blood. The origin of the receptors is a woman aged 40 to 50 with COVID-19, enrolled during active disease.

The V call is TRBV30, the J call TRBJ1-4; 9 bases match TRBD1. V trimming: 5 bases; J trimming: 5 bases; junction bases outside the gene matches: 18. The germline CDR1 and CDR2 sequences are GTSNPN and SVGIG (reference sequence). CDR3 length equals 18 residues. The DNA of the CDR3 is TGTGCCTGGTCCCGGACAGGGGTATCCCCGAGAATGAATGAAAAACTGTTTTTT. It yields the protein CAWSRTGVSPRMNEKLFF. The full variable domain, completed using reference TRBV30 and TRBJ1-4, is SQTIHQWPATLVQPVGSPLSLECTVEGTSNPNLYWYRQAAGRGLQLLFYSVGIGQISSEVPQNLSASRPQDRQFILSSKKLLLSDSGFYLCAWSRTGVSPRMNEKLFFGSGTQLSVL.

J is TRBJ1-1 and V is TRBV6-5; the match to TRBD1 covers 8 bases. The CDR3 runs to 14 residues. Germline lookup yields CDR1 MNHEY and CDR2 SVGAGI. V was pared by 4 bases and J by 10 bases, with 11 bases of the junction left unmatched. The CDR3 bases are TGTGCCAGCAGTTCTAGGGACAGGTGGGGAAGAGCTTTCTTT. Translated, it gives CASSSRDRWGRAFF.

Regarding this clone: The sample carries other DNA sequences with the same CDR3. The CDR3 region is CSVHRGSNTEAFF. The CDR3 DNA reads TGCAGCGTTCACAGGGGGAGTAACACTGAAGCTTTCTTT. The chain uses TRBV29-1 and TRBJ1-1; 8 bases fit TRBD1. The CDR3 runs 13 residues. Germline values: CDR1 SQVTM, CDR2 ANQGSEA. V trimming: 5 bases; J trimming: 2 bases; junction bases outside the gene matches: 4.

This clone was observed many times. The chain has TRBV5-1 and TRBJ2-2; TRBD2 aligns across 13 bases. The J segment lost 0 bases and the V segment lost 0 bases, leaving 8 bases of the junction unmatched. CDR1 SGHRS and CDR2 YFSETQ come from the germline V gene. This CDR3 comprises 20 residues. The CDR3 region is CASSLAELAGGISNTGELFF. The CDR3 DNA reads as TGCGCCAGCAGCTTGGCAGAACTAGCGGGAGGGATCTCGAACACCGGGGAGCTGTTTTTT.

CDR3 DNA: TGCGCCAGCAGCTCCCCGGTCAACTATGGCTACACCTTC. Translation gives CASSSPVNYGYTF. This chain joins TRBV5-1 and TRBJ1-2, with D hard to call. The germline V gene has CDR1 SGHRS and CDR2 YFSETQ. V was cut by 3 bases and J by 2 bases, with 8 bases left in between. The CDR3 covers 13 residues.